The entry below gives a single TCR beta chain sequence along with its context. This record belongs to a study of blood T cell repertoires in COVID-19. Germline V lookup: CDR1 SEHNR, CDR2 FQNEAQ (reference sequence). The V end was cut by 5 bases, the J end by 2 bases, with 12 bases between. The length of the CDR3 is 14 residues. Seattle patients were enrolled while actively infected and followed longitudinally. Profiled with immunoSEQ multiplex PCR; TCRdb holds only in-frame clones, not every one. The sample lists around 200,000 clones, nearly 85% occurring once. V gene TRBV7-9 combines with J gene TRBJ2-5, with D possibly TRBD1 on 6 matching bases. The sequence was collected from a woman aged 25 to 39 with COVID-19, enrolled during active disease. The sequenced material came from peripheral blood. CDR3 sequence: CASSRGGTQETQYF. The CDR3 DNA reads as TGTGCCAGCAGCCGAGGGGGAACGCAAGAGACCCAGTACTTC.